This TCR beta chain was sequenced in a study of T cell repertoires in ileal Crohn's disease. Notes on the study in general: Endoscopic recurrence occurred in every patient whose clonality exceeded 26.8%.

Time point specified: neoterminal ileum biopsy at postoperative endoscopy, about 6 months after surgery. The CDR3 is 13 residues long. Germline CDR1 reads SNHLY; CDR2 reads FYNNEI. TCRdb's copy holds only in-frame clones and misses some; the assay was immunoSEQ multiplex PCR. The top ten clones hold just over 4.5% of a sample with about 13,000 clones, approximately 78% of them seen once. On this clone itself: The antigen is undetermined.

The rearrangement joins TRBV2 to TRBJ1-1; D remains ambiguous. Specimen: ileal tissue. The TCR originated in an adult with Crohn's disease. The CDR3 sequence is CATSRVMNTEAFF. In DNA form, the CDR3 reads TGTGCGACGAGCCGGGTGATGAACACTGAAGCTTTCTTT.